The following is a TCR beta chain sequence with its context. What it recognizes is unknown. The sample comes from a study of T cell repertoires in cytomegalovirus infection. Study in general: CMV infection plus the matching HLA type was flagged by public TCR beta signatures. Study-wide points: HLA-C-restricted CMV-specific TCR beta clonotypes were dominant in the ex vivo response.

TCRdb independently ran MiXCR on the reads; one entry per CDR3 protein. Of hundreds of thousands of distinct CDR3 sequences listed, 20% to 25% are singletons. This TCR derives from a human donor in good health (CMV status not recorded). Some clones in this sample may be carry-over from other donors' samples. Sequenced material: CD8+ T cells from PBMCs.

The CDR3 loop reads CASSFWTSGENTGELFF. CDR3 DNA: TGTGCCAGCAGTTTCTGGACTAGCGGGGAGAACACCGGGGAGCTGTTTTTT. V is TRBV12-3 or TRBV12-4 and J is TRBJ2-2, with 12 bases aligning to TRBD2. The CDR3 consists of 17 residues. V lost 3 bases, J lost 1 base, and 3 bases stayed unmatched.